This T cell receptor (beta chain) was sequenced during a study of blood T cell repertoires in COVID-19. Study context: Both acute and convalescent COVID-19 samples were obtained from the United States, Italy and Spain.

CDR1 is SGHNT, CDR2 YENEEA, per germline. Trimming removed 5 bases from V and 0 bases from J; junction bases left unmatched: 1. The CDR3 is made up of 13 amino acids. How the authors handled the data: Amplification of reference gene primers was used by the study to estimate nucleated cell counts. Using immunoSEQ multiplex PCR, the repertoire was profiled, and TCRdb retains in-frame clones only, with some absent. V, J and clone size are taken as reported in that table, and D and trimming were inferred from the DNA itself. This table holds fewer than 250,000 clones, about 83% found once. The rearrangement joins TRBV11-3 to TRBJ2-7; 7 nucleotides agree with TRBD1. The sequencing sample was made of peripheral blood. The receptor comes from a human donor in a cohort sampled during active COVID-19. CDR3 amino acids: CASSRDSSYEQYF. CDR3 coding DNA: TGTGCCAGCAGCCGGGACAGCTCCTACGAGCAGTACTTC.